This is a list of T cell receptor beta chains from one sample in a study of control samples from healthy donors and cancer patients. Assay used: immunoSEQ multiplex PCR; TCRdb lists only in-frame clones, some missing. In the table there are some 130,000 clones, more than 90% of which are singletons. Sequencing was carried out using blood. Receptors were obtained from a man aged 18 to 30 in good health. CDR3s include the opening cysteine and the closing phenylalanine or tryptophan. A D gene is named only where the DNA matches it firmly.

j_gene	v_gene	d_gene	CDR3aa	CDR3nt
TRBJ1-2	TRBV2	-	CASSGGGDYGYTF	TGTGCCAGCAGTGGTGGAGGCGACTATGGCTACACCTTC
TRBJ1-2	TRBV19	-	CASSIGRTRNHGYTF	TGTGCCAGTAGTATAGGGAGGACCCGCAATCATGGCTACACCTTC
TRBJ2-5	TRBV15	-	CATSRVTLISYFGPGETQYF	TGTGCCACCAGCAGAGTTACTTTGATCAGTTACTTCGGACCCGGGGAGACCCAGTACTTC
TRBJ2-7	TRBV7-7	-	CASSHPPESNKALSYEQYF	TGTGCCAGCAGCCACCCCCCCGAATCGAACAAGGCTCTCTCCTACGAGCAGTACTTC
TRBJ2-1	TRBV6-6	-	CASSETGSGEQFF	TGTGCCAGCAGTGAGACGGGGTCCGGAGAGCAGTTCTTC
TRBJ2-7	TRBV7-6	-	CASSLAGNSYEQYF	TGTGCCAGCAGCTTAGCTGGGAACTCCTACGAGCAGTACTTC
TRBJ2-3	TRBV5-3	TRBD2	CARSPGLARTDTQYF	TGTGCCAGAAGCCCCGGACTAGCTCGCACAGATACGCAGTATTTT
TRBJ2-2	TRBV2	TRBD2	CASSEPGRDTGELFF	TGTGCCAGCAGTGAACCAGGGAGGGACACCGGGGAGCTGTTTTTT
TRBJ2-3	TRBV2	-	CASSPSGITDTQYF	TGTGCCAGCAGTCCATCGGGGATTACAGATACGCAGTATTTT
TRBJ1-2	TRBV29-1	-	CSVVGASSRYGYTF	TGCAGCGTTGTGGGAGCTTCCTCTCGCTATGGCTACACCTTC
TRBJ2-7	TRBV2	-	CASRVDLAGHRRAYEQYF	TGTGCCAGCAGGGTGGACTTGGCGGGACACAGAAGGGCCTACGAGCAGTACTTC
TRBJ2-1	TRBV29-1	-	CSVEKYNEQFF	TGCAGCGTTGAGAAATACAATGAGCAGTTCTTC
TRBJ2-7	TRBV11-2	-	CASSLAHDEQYF	TGTGCCAGCAGCTTAGCCCATGACGAGCAGTACTTC
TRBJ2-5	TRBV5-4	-	CASSLSTGAPETQYF	TGTGCCAGCAGCTTGTCTACAGGAGCCCCGGAGACCCAGTACTTC
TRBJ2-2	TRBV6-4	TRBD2	CASSAGGVYTGELFF	TGTGCCAGCAGCGCGGGGGGCGTCTATACCGGGGAGCTGTTTTTT
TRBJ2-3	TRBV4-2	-	CASSLMTGRDTQYF	TGTGCCAGCAGCCTCATGACTGGGAGAGATACGCAGTATTTT
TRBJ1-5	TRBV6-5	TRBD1	CASTYGQDNQPQHF	TGTGCCAGCACCTATGGACAGGACAATCAGCCCCAGCATTTT